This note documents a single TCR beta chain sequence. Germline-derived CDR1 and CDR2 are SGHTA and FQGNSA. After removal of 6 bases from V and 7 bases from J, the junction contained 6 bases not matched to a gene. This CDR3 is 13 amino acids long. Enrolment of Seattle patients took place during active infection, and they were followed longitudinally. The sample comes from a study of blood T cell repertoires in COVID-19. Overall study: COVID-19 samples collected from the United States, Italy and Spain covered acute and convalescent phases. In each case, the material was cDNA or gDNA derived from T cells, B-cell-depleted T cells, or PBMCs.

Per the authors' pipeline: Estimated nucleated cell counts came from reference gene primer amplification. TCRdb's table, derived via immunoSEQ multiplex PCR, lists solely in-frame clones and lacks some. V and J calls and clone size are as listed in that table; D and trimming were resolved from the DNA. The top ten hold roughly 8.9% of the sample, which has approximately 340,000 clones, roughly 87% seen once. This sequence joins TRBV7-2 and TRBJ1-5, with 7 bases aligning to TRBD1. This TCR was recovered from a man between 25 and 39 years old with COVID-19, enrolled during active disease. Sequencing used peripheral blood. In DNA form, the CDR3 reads TGTGCCAGCAGTTCGTACAGGGGCCAGCCCCAGCATTTT. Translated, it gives CASSSYRGQPQHF.